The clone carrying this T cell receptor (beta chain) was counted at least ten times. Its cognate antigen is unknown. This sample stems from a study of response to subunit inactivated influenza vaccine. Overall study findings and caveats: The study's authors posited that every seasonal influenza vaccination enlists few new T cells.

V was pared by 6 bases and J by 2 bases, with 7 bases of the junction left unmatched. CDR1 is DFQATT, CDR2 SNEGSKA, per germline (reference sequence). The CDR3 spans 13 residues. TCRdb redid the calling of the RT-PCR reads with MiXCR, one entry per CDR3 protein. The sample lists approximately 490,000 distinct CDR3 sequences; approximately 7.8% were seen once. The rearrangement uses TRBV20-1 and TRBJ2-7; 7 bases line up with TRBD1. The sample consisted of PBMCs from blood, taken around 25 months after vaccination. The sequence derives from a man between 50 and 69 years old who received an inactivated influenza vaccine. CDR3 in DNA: TGCAGTGCAGATACAGGGGCCGCCTACGAGCAGTACTTC. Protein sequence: CSADTGAAYEQYF.